Following are 7 T cell receptor beta chains from one sample sequenced in a study of identical twins (TCRdb year 2016). The receptor library was made with 5' RACE. TCRdb lists the instrument as Illumina HiSeq 2000. TCRdb reworked the public reads: Q25 trimming with fastp, MiXCR clone assembly, productive beta chains retained. Identical CDR3 proteins give one entry, which carries the most common genes and DNA. This sample is represented by more than 250,000 distinct CDR3 sequences; around 8.8% of them were singletons. The ten top clones hold approximately 2% of the sample. The data also belong to a second study, concerning yellow fever vaccine responses in identical twins.

Sequenced material: memory (CD45RO+) T cells sorted from blood. What this sample's cell subset or site label stands for: CD45RO+ enriched T cells. The source is a woman aged 18-29 years in good health.

This clonotype has just a few counts. This sequence joins TRBV6-6 and TRBJ2-2; perhaps TRBD2 as D (5 bases). Trimming removed 7 bases at V and 2 bases at J, with 8 bases between. The CDR3 loop spans 13 amino acids. Germline CDR1 MNHNY, CDR2 SVGAGI (reference sequence). The CDR3 protein is CASKGANTGELFF. CDR3 nucleotides: TGTGCCAGCAAGGGAGCTAACACCGGGGAGCTGTTTTTT.

This clonotype was seen at least ten times. CDR3 bases: TGCGCCAGCAGCTTGTCTGGGACTGTAGAGACCCAGTACTTC. Encoded protein: CASSLSGTVETQYF. This chain uses TRBV5-1 with TRBJ2-5; D possibly corresponds to TRBD2 (6 bases). V was trimmed by 1 base and J by 4 bases, leaving 11 bases between them. The length of the CDR3 is 14 residues. Germline V gene lookup returns CDR1 SGHRS and CDR2 YFSETQ.

This clonotype was seen a few times. The chain couples TRBV6-1 to TRBJ2-1, with 13 bases lining up with TRBD2. Germline CDR1 is MNHNS and CDR2 is SASEGT. This CDR3 is 15 amino acids long. Trimming at V came to 6 bases and at J to 2 bases, leaving 1 base not matched to a gene. CDR3 in amino acids: CASRGTSGTYNEQFF. In nucleotides, the CDR3 is TGTGCCAGCAGGGGGACTAGCGGGACCTACAATGAGCAGTTCTTC.

This clonotype was counted a few times. The rearrangement links TRBV9 to TRBJ2-1; D ambiguous. Germline values: CDR1 SGDLS, CDR2 YYNGEE. The CDR3 spans 13 residues. V was trimmed by 0 bases and J by 7 bases, leaving 8 bases between them. The CDR3 loop reads CASSVGPPNEQFF. In DNA form, the CDR3 reads TGTGCCAGCAGCGTAGGTCCCCCAAATGAGCAGTTCTTC.

In its sample, this clonotype was seen a few times. The chain links TRBV10-2 to TRBJ2-5; 10 bases line up with TRBD1. The CDR3 loop spans 15 amino acids. Per germline, CDR1 WSHSY and CDR2 SAAADI. V was clipped by 6 bases and J by 4 bases; unmatched bases: 8. The CDR3 DNA sequence: TGCGCCAGCAGAACCGGGACAGGGGATGCAGAGACCCAGTACTTC. Amino acid sequence: CASRTGTGDAETQYF.

This clonotype has a handful of counts. The chain uses TRBV2 and TRBJ1-6, with D perhaps TRBD1 (6 bases). The germline V and J ends were trimmed by 7 bases and 7 bases, with 14 bases remaining between them. Germline V lookup: CDR1 SNHLY, CDR2 FYNNEI. This CDR3 is built from 14 residues. CDR3 in amino acids: CASKRTVLNSPLHF. CDR3 bases: TGTGCCAGCAAGAGGACAGTCCTGAATTCACCCCTCCACTTT.

This clonotype was seen many times. J is TRBJ2-2 and V is TRBV6-1; weak D call: TRBD1 (6 bases). This CDR3 contains 15 residues. The V gene lost 5 bases and the J gene lost 2 bases, with 12 bases spanning the gap. Germline CDR1 is MNHNS and CDR2 is SASEGT. CDR3 nucleotide sequence: TGTGCCAGCAGTACCGGGACATTTAACACCGGGGAGCTGTTTTTT. Translated: CASSTGTFNTGELFF.